This T cell receptor (beta chain) came from a study of vaccination and CD4 T cells after COVID-19. Remarks on this clonotype: Its matching antigen is unknown.

Study-wide points: Researchers report that 304 of 307 vaccine-specific clones in convalescent patients proved spike mono-reactive.

Indicated treatment: approximately 11-day PBMC culture with coronavirus spike peptide pools or control peptides (ViraFEST assay). The Oncomine TCR Beta short-read assay sequenced DNA from cultured CD4+ T cells. TCRdb passed the PCR reads through MiXCR, listing each CDR3 protein once. The data contain approximately 15,000 distinct CDR3 sequences, more than 65% of them seen just once; the ten biggest clones take up over 15%. V was clipped by 5 bases and J by 2 bases, with 25 bases between them. Germline CDR1 and CDR2: DFQATT and SNEGSKA (reference sequence). The CDR3 length is 18 residues. The material sequenced was CD4+ T cells from blood, cultured in vitro. The chain couples TRBV20-1 to TRBJ2-4; possible D gene TRBD2, 7 bases. The sequence came from a human donor who had recovered from COVID-19. Here the CDR3 reads CSAPGRTGGSESKNIQYF. The DNA for the CDR3 is TGCAGTGCTCCCGGACGCACGGGGGGCTCGGAGTCCAAAAACATTCAGTACTTC.